One T cell receptor (beta chain) is described in this entry. This specimen belongs to a study of blood T cell repertoires in COVID-19. Overall study: Donors in the United States, Italy and Spain gave samples during acute or convalescent COVID-19. PBMCs, B-cell-depleted T cells, or T cells provided the cDNA or gDNA that made up the material.

The CDR3 runs to 13 residues. Trimming took off 7 bases at V and 5 bases at J, with 14 bases between the two ends. The germline V gene has CDR1 MNHNY and CDR2 SVGAGI (reference sequence). Original processing methods: Scientists estimated how many nucleated cells there were by amplifying reference gene primers. Using immunoSEQ multiplex PCR, the repertoire was profiled, and TCRdb retains in-frame clones only, with some absent. The DNA gave D and trimming, while V, J and clone size come from that table. The sample records under 75,000 clones, about 91% being singletons. The specimen was peripheral blood. V is TRBV6-6 and J is TRBJ2-5, with D perhaps matching TRBD1 (6 bases). The TCR was taken from an elderly woman with active COVID-19. CDR3 amino acids: CASTRGSPETQYF. CDR3 DNA sequence: TGTGCCAGCACCAGGGGCTCCCCTGAGACCCAGTACTTC.